These 8 T cell receptor beta chains share one sample of origin, sequenced in a study of cytomegalovirus exposure and HLA in healthy donors. The study ran its PCR with 60 Vbeta and 13 Jbeta primers. Data came from immunoSEQ multiplex PCR; TCRdb stores just in-frame clones and leaves some out. The repertoire holds 55,000 to 80,000 clones, approximately 75% seen once, with approximately 23% in the top ten. What was sequenced was PBMCs. The source of these receptors is a man aged 50-60 years in good health and CMV-seropositive.

The genes are TRBV6-5 and TRBJ2-7, with a weak D call TRBD2 (6 bases). The CDR3 has 14 residues. The germline V gene encodes CDR1 MNHEY and CDR2 SVGAGI. Trimming stripped 6 bases from V and 6 bases from J, with 18 bases between. The CDR3 here is CASRITSGGFEQYF. In DNA form, the CDR3 reads TGTGCCAGCAGGATTACTAGTGGAGGGTTCGAGCAGTACTTC.

This rearrangement joins TRBV14 to TRBJ1-1; D gene uncertain. The CDR3 covers 15 residues. CDR1 and CDR2 (germline): SGHDN, FVKESK. Deletions cut 4 bases from V and 2 bases from J, with 14 bases between. The CDR3 here is CASSRATGFNTEAFF. CDR3 nucleotide sequence: TGTGCCAGCAGCCGGGCAACGGGGTTTAACACTGAAGCTTTCTTT. Based on the CDR3 plus reference TRBV14 and TRBJ1-1, the full variable domain is EAGVTQFPSHSVIEKGQTVTLRCDPISGHDNLYWYRRVMGKEIKFLLHFVKESKQDESGMPNNRFLAERTGGTYSTLKVQPAELEDSGVYFCASSRATGFNTEAFFGQGTRLTVV.

The chain joins TRBV6-5 to TRBJ2-7; 7 nucleotides agree with TRBD2. Trimming cost V 4 bases and J 5 bases; bases outside gene matches: 8. Germline V gene data show CDR1 as MNHEY and CDR2 as SVGAGI. There are 14 residues in the CDR3. The CDR3 coding sequence is TGTGCCAGCAGTTCCGGGACTAAGGAAGACGAGCAGTACTTC. This codes for CASSSGTKEDEQYF.

The chain employs TRBV6-5 and TRBJ1-3; D is possibly TRBD1 (5 bases). Germline V gives CDR1 MNHEY, CDR2 SVGAGI. CDR3 length: 15 amino acids. V lost 6 bases and J lost 0, with 12 bases in between. CDR3 bases: TGTGCCAGCAGGAGCGGGACGGACTCTGGAAACACCATATATTTT. The encoded protein is CASRSGTDSGNTIYF.

The V gene is TRBV7-2, the J gene TRBJ1-2; D remains unclear. Germline V gene sequence: CDR1 SGHTA, CDR2 FQGNSA. The length of the CDR3 is 12 residues. The ends were cut back, 4 bases at V and 8 bases at J, with 11 bases in the middle. The CDR3 reads CASSSYSTGYTF. CDR3 nucleotide sequence: TGTGCCAGCAGCTCCTACAGCACAGGCTACACCTTC.

The J gene is TRBJ2-5, the V gene TRBV2; perhaps TRBD2 as D (6 bases). The germline V gene encodes CDR1 SNHLY and CDR2 FYNNEI. V was pared by 6 bases and J by 0 bases, with 11 bases between. The CDR3 runs 14 residues. CDR3 in amino acids: CASSKRANQETQYF. For the CDR3, the DNA is TGTGCCAGCAGCAAGCGGGCGAACCAAGAGACCCAGTACTTC.

The chain carries TRBV28 and TRBJ2-3; 14 bases line up with TRBD2. After removal of 5 bases from V and 0 bases from J, the junction contained 7 bases not matched to a gene. CDR1 is MDHEN and CDR2 is SYDVKM in the germline V gene. This CDR3 is built from 18 residues. For the CDR3, the DNA is TGTGCCAGCAGTGCTGGGACTAGCGGGGGATCTAGCACAGATACGCAGTATTTT. Translation gives CASSAGTSGGSSTDTQYF.

J is TRBJ2-1 and V is TRBV15; D possibly corresponds to TRBD2 (9 bases). The CDR3 extends over 17 amino acids. V was shortened by 11 bases and J by 7 bases, with 30 bases between the two germline ends. In germline, CDR1 is LNHNV, CDR2 YYDKDF (reference sequence). CDR3 in DNA: TGTGCCGCCACAGGGGGTTTGCGGGAGGGCCACCGGAATGAGCAGTTCTTC. Protein sequence: CAATGGLREGHRNEQFF.